Sequencing of this TCR beta chain was carried out in a study of neurological immune-mediated disorders. The study's findings and limits: TCR-beta repertoires seemed private in all groups, with no expanded CDR3 amino acid sequences shared.

Described time point: longitudinal time-point 3. The team produced cDNA through 5'RACE using 10-nucleotide random UMIs. TCRdb re-called the 5' RACE reads with MiXCR, one entry per CDR3 protein. The sample lists fewer than 55,000 distinct CDR3 sequences; about 13% were seen once. Worth noting for this clonotype: Its antigen is currently unknown. A single base separates this from a much larger clone, so it may be a read error.

The germline V gene has CDR1 SGHTA and CDR2 FQGNSA. The germline V and J ends were trimmed by 4 bases and 1 base, with 7 bases remaining between them. The CDR3 is made up of 13 amino acids. The chain uses TRBV7-2 and TRBJ1-1; D call uncertain. This sequence was found in a male donor with HTLV-1-associated myelopathy (HAM/TSP). Sample: PBMCs. CDR3 sequence (DNA): TGTGCCAGCAGCTGGAGTTGGAACACTGAAGCTTTCTTT. This codes for CASSWSWNTEAFF. Full variable domain (missing parts from reference TRBV7-2 and TRBJ1-1): GAGVSQSPSNKVTEKGKDVELRCDPISGHTALYWYRQSLGQGLEFLIYFQGNSAPDKSGLPSDRFSAERTGGSVSTLTIQRTQQEDSAVYLCASSWSWNTEAFFGQGTRLTVV.